A selection of T cell receptor beta chains follows, all from one sample in a study of blood T cell repertoires in COVID-19. Repertoires were generated with immunoSEQ multiplex PCR, while TCRdb's copy carries only in-frame clones and drops some. The data show about 140,000 clones, about 89% seen once. Sequenced material: PBMCs or T cells enriched from blood (not recorded which). All receptors come from a man in his sixties who had recovered from COVID-19. The CDR3 runs from the conserved cysteine through the conserved F or W. The D gene is left open where the match is weak. Expanded clones get a size class; other rows say once, few or many, or leave the size out.

V: TRBV2; D: TRBD2; size: NA; CDR3: CASSHSRTSGITREQFF
V: TRBV2; D: TRBD2; size: NA; CDR3: CASSGLAGRTDTQYF
V: TRBV11-3; D: NA; size: NA; CDR3: CASSPVGGSDTQYF
V: TRBV5-1; D: NA; size: NA; CDR3: CASSLKLDTEAFF
V: TRBV12-3/TRBV12-4; D: NA; size: NA; CDR3: CASSLLGGAFF
V: TRBV19; D: TRBD1; size: NA; CDR3: CASTMGHRGTEAFF
V: TRBV25-1; D: TRBD1; size: once; CDR3: CASSPPGTGSEKLFF
V: TRBV30; D: NA; size: NA; CDR3: CAWDRYNSPLHF
V: TRBV5-1; D: NA; size: NA; CDR3: CASSLTTEPYGYTF
V: TRBV25-1; D: NA; size: NA; CDR3: CASSRGGNTEAFF
V: TRBV28; D: NA; size: NA; CDR3: CASSLPFQETQYF
V: TRBV30; D: TRBD2; size: NA; CDR3: CASMTSGRYNEQFF
V: TRBV28; D: TRBD1; size: NA; CDR3: CASRRTGGTEAFF
V: TRBV6-2/TRBV6-3; D: NA; size: NA; CDR3: CASSYSQGLYSPLHF
V: TRBV27; D: NA; size: NA; CDR3: CASRGGQRNTIYF
V: TRBV27; D: NA; size: NA; CDR3: CASSLASWTEAFF
V: TRBV5-6; D: TRBD1; size: NA; CDR3: CASSYSGTGVGEQYF